One sample yielded the 30 T cell receptor beta chains listed below, sequenced in a study of cytotoxic CD8 clonotypes in ibrutinib-treated CLL. Clones were read by immunoSEQ multiplex PCR, and TCRdb kept only the in-frame ones, dropping some. The sample lists roughly 49,000 clones, approximately 87% seen once, with around 20% in the top ten. This specimen was PBMCs, taken after 24 months of ibrutinib treatment. All receptors derive from a human donor with chronic lymphocytic leukemia.

V is TRBV6-5 and J is TRBJ1-4; 9 nucleotides align to TRBD1. Germline V gives CDR1 MNHEY, CDR2 SVGAGI. The CDR3 is 13 amino acids. J was trimmed by 8 bases and V by 6 bases; bases with no gene match: 4. The CDR3 spells CASRQGTGEKLFF. The CDR3 nucleotides are TGTGCCAGCAGGCAAGGGACAGGGGAAAAACTGTTTTTT.

The chain has TRBV6-1 and TRBJ1-2; D possibly corresponds to TRBD1 (6 bases). Trimming cost V 6 bases and J 4 bases, with 15 bases left between them. The CDR3 consists of 14 residues. Germline lookup yields CDR1 MNHNS and CDR2 SASEGT. The CDR3 protein is CASRPTGQGYGYTF. Here the CDR3 DNA reads TGTGCCAGCAGACCAACAGGGCAGGGCTATGGCTACACCTTC.

The chain uses TRBV7-9 and TRBJ1-4; 7 bases fit TRBD1. The CDR3 is 14 residues long. With 5 bases clipped from V and 5 bases from J, the junction kept 5 bases outside the gene matches. Germline lookup yields CDR1 SEHNR and CDR2 FQNEAQ (reference sequence). CDR3 in DNA: TGTGCCAGCAGCCGGACAGGAGGAAATGAAAAACTGTTTTTT. Its translation: CASSRTGGNEKLFF.

The chain recombines TRBV27 with TRBJ2-7, with D possibly being TRBD2 (6 bases). The CDR3 contains 14 residues. From germline, CDR1 is MNHEY and CDR2 SMNVEV (reference sequence). Trimming left V 6 bases short and J 3 bases short, with 15 bases between. Here the CDR3 reads CASRPYSGNYEQYF. DNA of the CDR3: TGTGCCAGCAGACCCTATAGCGGAAACTACGAGCAGTACTTC.

The genes are TRBV2 and TRBJ1-5; 8 bases align to TRBD1. This CDR3 is 15 amino acids long. The germline V gene encodes CDR1 SNHLY and CDR2 FYNNEI. The trim removed 6 bases at V and 1 base at J, leaving 5 bases unmatched. CDR3 in DNA: TGTGCCAGCAGGATACAGGGGGTAAGCAATCAGCCCCAGCATTTT. Residues: CASRIQGVSNQPQHF. The whole variable domain, filled in from reference TRBV2 and TRBJ1-5, reads EPEVTQTPSHQVTQMGQEVILRCVPISNHLYFYWYRQILGQKVEFLVSFYNNEISEKSEIFDDQFSVERPDGSNFTLKIRSTKLEDSAMYFCASRIQGVSNQPQHFGDGTRLSIL.

This clone has just one count. V gene TRBV7-8 combines with J gene TRBJ1-2, with TRBD1 matching over 7 bases. V dropped 5 bases and J dropped 7; count of bases not matched to a gene: 7. The germline V gene encodes CDR1 SGHVS and CDR2 FQNEAQ. The CDR3 contains 13 residues. Written as DNA, the CDR3 is TGTGCCAGCAGCCCGATCAGGGACAGTGGCTACACCTTC. Translated, it gives CASSPIRDSGYTF.

V and J are TRBV6-6 and TRBJ1-4, with D maybe TRBD1 (6 bases). The ends were cut back, 5 bases at V and 7 bases at J, with 14 bases in the middle. The CDR3 sequence is 14 residues long. Per the germline V gene, CDR1 is MNHNY and CDR2 is SVGAGI (reference sequence). CDR3 DNA sequence: TGTGCCAGCAGTCCAGGGGCTTCGCTTGAAAAACTGTTTTTT. Translating it yields CASSPGASLEKLFF.

This rearrangement joins TRBV30 to TRBJ2-5; D not resolved. Germline-derived CDR1 and CDR2 are GTSNPN and SVGIG (reference sequence). The CDR3 covers 12 residues. V lost 0 bases and J 5 bases, leaving 7 bases between the germline ends. In DNA, the CDR3 is TGTGCCTGGAGTGTAACTTCGGAGACCCAGTACTTC. Translating it yields CAWSVTSETQYF.

The rearrangement links TRBV10-3 to TRBJ2-2; 15 positions agree with TRBD2. Germline assignment: CDR1 ENHRY and CDR2 SYGVKD. J was trimmed by 4 bases and V by 6 bases; bases with no gene match: 9. The CDR3 covers 18 residues. CDR3 coding DNA: TGTGCCATCAGAAGCGGACTAGCGGGAGGGCCAGGCACCGGGGAGCTGTTTTTT. Translation gives CAIRSGLAGGPGTGELFF.

V gene TRBV30 combines with J gene TRBJ2-7; D is unclear. The CDR3 has 14 residues. V shed 7 bases and J shed 3 bases, with 19 bases lying between them. Per germline, CDR1 GTSNPN and CDR2 SVGIG (reference sequence). CDR3 region: CAYTPPALGYEQYF. The CDR3 DNA reads as TGTGCCTACACCCCCCCGGCACTCGGCTACGAGCAGTACTTC.

J is TRBJ1-5 and V is TRBV6-5; D remains ambiguous. Germline values: CDR1 MNHEY, CDR2 SVGAGI. V was clipped by 5 bases and J by 2 bases, with 10 bases between them. CDR3 length equals 14 residues. The CDR3 is CASSRTLGNQPQHF. Written as DNA, the CDR3 is TGTGCCAGCAGTCGGACTCTCGGCAATCAGCCCCAGCATTTT.

The chain uses TRBV7-3 and TRBJ2-1; TRBD2 matches at 11 bases. V trimming: 2 bases; J trimming: 7 bases; junction bases outside the gene matches: 7. CDR3 length equals 16 residues. Looked up from germline, CDR1 is SGHTA and CDR2 is FQGTGA. This chain's CDR3 is CASSLVGLAGGNEQFF. CDR3 coding DNA: TGTGCCAGCAGCTTAGTAGGACTAGCGGGTGGGAATGAGCAGTTCTTC.

The chain links TRBV7-6 to TRBJ2-7; 7 nucleotides align to TRBD2. This CDR3 is built from 13 residues. After removal of 5 bases from V and 4 bases from J, the junction contained 5 bases not matched to a gene. CDR1 SGHVS and CDR2 FNYEAQ come from the germline V gene. The DNA for the CDR3 is TGTGCCAGCAGCCCTCGGACTAGTTACGAGCAGTACTTC. Protein sequence: CASSPRTSYEQYF.

This clone occurred once. J is TRBJ2-1 and V is TRBV9; tentatively, D is TRBD2 (6 bases). V was trimmed by 0 bases and J by 6 bases, leaving 16 bases between them. The CDR3 has 16 residues. Germline assignment: CDR1 SGDLS and CDR2 YYNGEE. The CDR3 region has the DNA TGTGCCAGCAGCGTAGTTGACGGGCCGGGGGTCAATGAGCAGTTCTTC. Translation: CASSVVDGPGVNEQFF.

The chain uses TRBV7-7 and TRBJ2-2; TRBD2 is a possible D gene (7 bases). Germline CDR1 reads SSHAT; CDR2 reads FNYEAQ (reference sequence). Trimming cost V 5 bases and J 2 bases, with 15 bases left between them. The CDR3 loop spans 16 amino acids. CDR3 DNA sequence: TGTGCCAGCAGCCGTGCGGGCGGGGGCAACACCGGGGAGCTGTTTTTT. It translates to CASSRAGGGNTGELFF.

This sequence joins TRBV28 and TRBJ2-1; maybe TRBD2 (6 bases). CDR3 length: 18 amino acids. From germline, CDR1 is MDHEN and CDR2 SYDVKM. With 2 bases removed from V and 5 bases from J, the gap between germline ends came to 22 bases. The CDR3 DNA follows: TGTGCCAGCAGTTTACTTTTGATCCGCCGGGAGCTAGACAATGAGCAGTTCTTC. It yields the protein CASSLLLIRRELDNEQFF.

The chain employs TRBV5-4 and TRBJ2-5; TRBD2 is a possible D gene (7 bases). V lost 4 bases to trimming and J lost 2 bases, with 15 bases between them. CDR1 is SGHNT, CDR2 YYREEE, per germline (reference sequence). This CDR3 has 15 residues. The CDR3 nucleotides are TGTGCCAGCAGCCCTAGGGGGGGGGTACAAGAGACCCAGTACTTC. Encoded protein: CASSPRGGVQETQYF.

The CDR3: CATTGESGTDTQYF. The DNA of the CDR3 is TGTGCCACCACCGGGGAGTCCGGCACAGATACGCAGTATTTT. The V and J genes are TRBV6-6 and TRBJ2-3; weak D call: TRBD2 (5 bases). The V and J ends lost 10 bases and 1 base respectively, with 15 bases between them. This CDR3 has 14 amino acids. Germline loops: CDR1 MNHNY, CDR2 SVGAGI (reference sequence).

This chain connects TRBV15 to TRBJ2-2, with D possibly being TRBD1 (6 bases). V was clipped by 0 bases and J by 8 bases, with 16 bases between them. CDR1 and CDR2 from the germline V gene are LNHNV and YYDKDF (reference sequence). The CDR3 runs 16 residues. The CDR3 spells CATSRDIGGAGGELFF. Here the CDR3 DNA reads TGTGCCACCAGCAGAGATATTGGGGGCGCGGGTGGGGAGCTGTTTTTT.

The CDR3 nucleotides are TGTGCCATCAGCCAACCGGGACGGGGCGTGGAGACCCAGTACTTC. This encodes CAISQPGRGVETQYF. This chain connects TRBV10-3 to TRBJ2-5; perhaps D is TRBD1 or TRBD2 (5 bases each). CDR3 size: 15 residues. Trimming left V 6 bases short and J 5 bases short, with 19 bases between. CDR1 is ENHRY and CDR2 is SYGVKD in the germline V gene.

The count of this clone is one. The V call is TRBV2, the J call TRBJ1-6; unclear D gene. The germline gives CDR1 SNHLY, CDR2 FYNNEI. The germline V and J ends were trimmed by 1 base and 9 bases, with 1 base remaining between them. The CDR3 length is 11 residues. This CDR3 is CASSEGSPLHF. For the CDR3, the DNA is TGTGCCAGCAGTGAAGGTTCACCCCTCCACTTT.

This clone was picked up one time. Written as DNA, the CDR3 is TGTGCCAGCTCACGTTCGGCAGATATTAACTATGGCTACACCTTC. Translation: CASSRSADINYGYTF. V is TRBV18 and J is TRBJ1-2; D unclear. The V end lost 4 bases, the J end lost 1 base, and 13 bases lay between the germline ends. The CDR3 is 15 residues long. Germline CDR1 and CDR2: KGHSH and LQKENI.

The rearrangement links TRBV19 to TRBJ2-7; D tentatively fits TRBD1 or TRBD2 (5 bases each). Per germline, CDR1 LNHDA and CDR2 SQIVND (reference sequence). The CDR3 covers 12 residues. The V end lost 6 bases, the J end lost 2 bases, and 8 bases lay between the germline ends. The CDR3 DNA reads TGTGCCAGTAGAACGGGACCCTACGAGCAGTACTTC. Translation: CASRTGPYEQYF.

V is TRBV4-2 and J is TRBJ2-5; maybe TRBD1 (6 bases). V lost 0 bases and J 1 base, leaving 9 bases between the germline ends. This CDR3 contains 15 residues. Germline V gene sequence: CDR1 LGHNA, CDR2 YNFKEQ. CDR3 in amino acids: CASSQDGQSQETQYF. In DNA form, the CDR3 reads TGTGCCAGCAGCCAAGACGGACAGAGCCAAGAGACCCAGTACTTC.

The chain couples TRBV5-5 to TRBJ2-1; D call uncertain. This CDR3 spans 16 amino acids. CDR1 is SGHKS, CDR2 YYEKEE, per germline (reference sequence). Trimming stripped 2 bases from V and 1 base from J, with 13 bases between. The CDR3 loop is CASSFGAPKSYNEQFF. As DNA, the CDR3 is TGTGCCAGCAGCTTTGGTGCCCCTAAGTCCTACAATGAGCAGTTCTTC.

This clone has only one observation. This chain links TRBV7-6 with TRBJ2-7; unclear D gene. V shed 2 bases and J shed 6 bases, with 17 bases lying between them. Germline V CDR1 and CDR2: SGHVS, FNYEAQ. The CDR3 is 15 residues long. The CDR3 region is CASSLRTQTPSEQYF. DNA for the CDR3: TGTGCCAGCAGCTTAAGGACCCAGACCCCTTCCGAGCAGTACTTC.

V is TRBV7-6 and J is TRBJ2-2; D uncertain. This CDR3 spans 13 amino acids. Trimming shortened V by 5 bases and J by 6 bases, and 10 bases separated the two germline ends. Germline V gene sequence: CDR1 SGHVS, CDR2 FNYEAQ. CDR3 region: CASSLLLSGELFF. The CDR3 region has the DNA TGTGCCAGCAGCCTACTCTTATCCGGGGAGCTGTTTTTT.

This rearrangement joins TRBV19 to TRBJ2-1, with 11 positions matching TRBD2. CDR1 is LNHDA, CDR2 SQIVND, per germline (reference sequence). The length of the CDR3 is 15 residues. The V and J ends lost 7 bases and 9 bases, in that order; junction bases with no gene match: 11. CDR3 amino acids: CASTPALAGVGEQFF. CDR3 DNA sequence: TGTGCCAGTACCCCCGCACTAGCGGGAGTGGGTGAGCAGTTCTTC.

The chain links TRBV11-2 to TRBJ2-7; D unresolved. Germline CDR1 and CDR2: SGHAT and FQNNGV. The CDR3 totals 13 residues. Between the trimmed V and J ends, which lost 2 bases and 3 bases, there was a span of 8 bases. In DNA, the CDR3 is TGTGCCAGCAGCTTATCACAATACTACGAGCAGTACTTC. Translation: CASSLSQYYEQYF.

V usage is TRBV6-5 and J usage is TRBJ1-2, with D possibly being TRBD1 (6 bases). The CDR3 is 15 amino acids. Trimming removed 5 bases from V and 8 bases from J, with 21 bases in between. Germline V gene sequence: CDR1 MNHEY, CDR2 SVGAGI. CDR3 loop: CASSPRGTGRDGYTF. As DNA, the CDR3 is TGTGCCAGCAGTCCTAGGGGCACAGGGAGGGACGGCTACACCTTC.